This T cell receptor (beta chain) is from a study of T-cell reconstitution after alpha-beta-depleted transplantation in children. This clonotype was counted many times. Preparing the TCRbeta library involved the use of unique molecular identifiers. TCRdb re-analysed the PCR reads in MiXCR, keeping a single row per CDR3 protein. Of tens of thousands of distinct CDR3 sequences in the sample, around a tenth were seen once. The sequence derives from a male patient between 2 and 10 years old who had a stem cell transplant for chronic granulomatous disease, so the T cells may come from the graft donor. The source was PBMCs, mostly from graft donor cells, collected 60 days after TCRalphabeta/CD19-depleted stem cell transplant.

CDR3 loop: CAISEFRLLAPGELFF. For the CDR3, the DNA is TGTGCCATCAGTGAGTTCCGATTACTAGCGCCCGGGGAGCTGTTTTTT. This chain links TRBV10-3 with TRBJ2-2; 7 positions agree with TRBD2. V lost 1 base and J lost 6; bases outside the gene matches: 8. Looked up from germline, CDR1 is ENHRY and CDR2 is SYGVKD. The CDR3 is 16 residues long.